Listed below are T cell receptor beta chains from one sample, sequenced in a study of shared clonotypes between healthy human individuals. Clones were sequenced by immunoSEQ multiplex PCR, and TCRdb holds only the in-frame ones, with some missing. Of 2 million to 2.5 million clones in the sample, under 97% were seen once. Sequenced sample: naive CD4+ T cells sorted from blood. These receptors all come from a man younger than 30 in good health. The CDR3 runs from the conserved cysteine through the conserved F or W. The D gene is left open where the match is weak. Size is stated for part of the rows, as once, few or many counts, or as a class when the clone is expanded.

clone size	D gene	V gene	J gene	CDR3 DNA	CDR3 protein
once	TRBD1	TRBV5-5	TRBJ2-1	TGTGCCAGCAGCTTGGGGGACAGCTTCTACAATGAGCAGTTCTTC	CASSLGDSFYNEQFF
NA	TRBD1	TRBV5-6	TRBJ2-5	TGTGCCAGCAGCCCCCTGAGGGGGCCAGAGACCCAGTACTTC	CASSPLRGPETQYF
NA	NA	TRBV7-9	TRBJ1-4	TGTGCCAGCAGCTCCAGGGCCTTGGGAAAACTGTTTTTT	CASSSRALGKLFF
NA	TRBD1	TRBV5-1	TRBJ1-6	TGCGCCAGCAGCGGGACAGGGGTGGGTTCACCCCTCCACTTT	CASSGTGVGSPLHF
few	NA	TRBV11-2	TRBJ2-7	TGTGCCAGCAGCTTAGCAGGCTACGAGCAGTACTTC	CASSLAGYEQYF
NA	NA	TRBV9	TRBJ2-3	TGTGCCAGCAGCCTTCCAGGGAGCGCCCGGGGGTTAGATACGCAGTATTTT	CASSLPGSARGLDTQYF
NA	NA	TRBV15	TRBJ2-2	TGTGCCACCAGCATAATCGGGGGGGAGCTGTTTTTT	CATSIIGGELFF
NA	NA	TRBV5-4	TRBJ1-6	TGTGCCAGCAGCTCGGACAGCCCGAATTCACCCCTCCACTTT	CASSSDSPNSPLHF
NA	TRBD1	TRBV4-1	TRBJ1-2	TGCGCCAGCAGCCTCTCCTGGGGGACAGGGGATTATGGCTACACCTTC	CASSLSWGTGDYGYTF
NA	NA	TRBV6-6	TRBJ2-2	TGTGCCAGCAGCCCCGGTGACACGGACACCGGGGAGCTGTTTTTT	CASSPGDTDTGELFF
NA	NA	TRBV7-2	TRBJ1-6	TGTGCCAGCACCTACGTAGGACAGACCAATTCACCCCTCCACTTT	CASTYVGQTNSPLHF
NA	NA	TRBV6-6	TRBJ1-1	TGTGCCAGCAGTTCCGTCCGGGCCACGAACACTGAAGCTTTCTTT	CASSSVRATNTEAFF
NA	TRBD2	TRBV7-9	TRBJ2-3	TGTGCCAGCAGCTTAGGCGCTAGCGGGAGGGACACAGATACGCAGTATTTT	CASSLGASGRDTDTQYF
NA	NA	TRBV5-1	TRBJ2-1	TGCGCCAGCCGCACGAACAGGGTTTTGGCCGATCCGGATAATTACAATGAGCAGTTCTTC	CASRTNRVLADPDNYNEQFF
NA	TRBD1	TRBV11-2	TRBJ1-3	TGTGCCAGCAGGTCAACTGAGGGGACAGTCTCTGGAAACACCATATATTTT	CASRSTEGTVSGNTIYF
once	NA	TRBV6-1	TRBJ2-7	TGTGCCAGCAGTGTACAGGAGAGCTCCTACGAGCAGTACTTC	CASSVQESSYEQYF
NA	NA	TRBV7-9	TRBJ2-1	TGTGCCAGCAGCTTATTTCTCACCGACCACAATGAGCAGTTCTTC	CASSLFLTDHNEQFF
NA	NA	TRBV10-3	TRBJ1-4	TGTGCCATCAGTGAATGGGGGGCGAATGAAAAACTGTTTTTT	CAISEWGANEKLFF
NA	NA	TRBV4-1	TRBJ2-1	TGCGCCAGCAGCCCCTTGACACGCTCCTACAATGAGCAGTTCTTC	CASSPLTRSYNEQFF
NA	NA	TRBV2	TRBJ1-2	TGTGCCAGCAGTGAAACCAGGGAAGACGGCTACACCTTC	CASSETREDGYTF
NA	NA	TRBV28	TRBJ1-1	TGTGCCAGCAGTAACGGACAGTTAGGGAACACTGAAGCTTTCTTT	CASSNGQLGNTEAFF
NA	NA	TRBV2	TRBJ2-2	TGTGCCAGCAGTGAGCTGGGGGGCACCGGGGAGCTGTTTTTT	CASSELGGTGELFF